This TCR beta chain originates from a study of cytomegalovirus exposure and HLA in healthy donors. Trimming shortened V by 6 bases and J by 1 base, and 15 bases separated the two germline ends. Germline V CDR1 and CDR2: MDHEN, SYDVKM. The CDR3 spans 15 residues. This clone appeared a few times. The PCR had 60 Vbeta and 13 Jbeta primers. Profiled with immunoSEQ multiplex PCR; TCRdb holds only in-frame clones, not every one. The sample includes approximately 170,000 clones, roughly 80% of them seen just once. The source material was PBMCs. This receptor was taken from a male donor in good health and CMV-seronegative. The genes are TRBV28 and TRBJ1-2; no definite D call. The CDR3 nucleotides are TGTGCCAGCAGATTTCAAGAGGGCAGTAACTATGGCTACACCTTC. It is translated as CASRFQEGSNYGYTF.